The clone carrying this T cell receptor beta chain was detected only once. The ends were cut back, 2 bases at V and 6 bases at J, with 8 bases in the middle. Germline lookup yields CDR1 SGHNT and CDR2 YYREEE (reference sequence). This CDR3 contains 13 residues. In the original workflow: Estimation of nucleated cell counts relied on the amplification of reference gene primers. Generated by immunoSEQ multiplex PCR, the TCRdb table keeps only in-frame clones and is missing some. V and J calls plus clone size are reproduced from that table; the DNA served to infer D and trimming. The table includes 140,000 to 150,000 clones, 87% detected once. This entry belongs to a study of blood T cell repertoires in COVID-19.

J is TRBJ1-4 and V is TRBV5-4; D remains unclear. The sample comprised PBMCs or T cells enriched from blood (not recorded which). The sequence was obtained from a woman in her thirties or forties who had been exposed to COVID-19. CDR3 sequence reads: CASSLAGDEKLFF. CDR3 nucleotides: TGTGCCAGCAGCTTAGCGGGTGATGAAAAACTGTTTTTT.